The 8 T cell receptor beta chains listed next were all sequenced from one sample in a study of technical replicates of blood from several donors. TCRdb's table, derived via immunoSEQ multiplex PCR, lists solely in-frame clones and lacks some. Of tens of thousands of clones in the sample, about 94% were seen once. Material for sequencing was T cells isolated from PBMCs. The receptors originated from a human donor in good health.

The chain is built from TRBV27 and TRBJ2-5, with 10 bases identical to TRBD1. This CDR3 comprises 15 residues. Germline V gives CDR1 MNHEY, CDR2 SMNVEV (reference sequence). The V segment lost 5 bases and the J segment 5 bases; nucleotides outside the gene matches: 8. In DNA, the CDR3 is TGTGCCAGCAGTATCGACAGGGGGCTAGAGGAGACCCAGTACTTC. Its protein product is CASSIDRGLEETQYF.

The chain joins TRBV27 to TRBJ2-7, with 8 bases aligning to TRBD2. Germline trimming cut 0 bases from V and 3 bases from J; bases unmatched to any gene: 7. Germline V gene data show CDR1 as MNHEY and CDR2 as SMNVEV (reference sequence). The CDR3 consists of 16 residues. CDR3 loop: CASSLSEREKYYEQYF. For the CDR3, the DNA is TGTGCCAGCAGTTTATCGGAGCGGGAGAAGTACTACGAGCAGTACTTC.

The chain is built from TRBV10-3 and TRBJ2-7; no reliable D call. V lost 8 bases, J lost 0 bases, and 11 bases lay in between. The CDR3 is made up of 13 amino acids. From germline, CDR1 is ENHRY and CDR2 SYGVKD. This CDR3 reads CAIGPLISYEQYF. CDR3 sequence (DNA): TGTGCCATCGGCCCGTTAATCTCCTACGAGCAGTACTTC.

The rearrangement uses TRBV27 and TRBJ2-7; 9 bases agree with TRBD1. V was pared by 0 bases and J by 5 bases, with 11 bases of the junction left unmatched. Per germline, CDR1 MNHEY and CDR2 SMNVEV (reference sequence). The CDR3 has 17 residues. CDR3 loop: CASSLSVGTGRSHEQYF. The CDR3 DNA follows: TGTGCCAGCAGTTTATCGGTAGGGACAGGGAGAAGCCACGAGCAGTACTTC.

The V gene is TRBV7-8, the J gene TRBJ2-3; no clear D. Trimming removed 4 bases from V and 3 bases from J, with 8 bases in between. The germline CDR1 and CDR2 sequences are SGHVS and FQNEAQ. The CDR3 is 13 amino acids. The CDR3 loop reads CASSYLKTDTQYF. Here the CDR3 DNA reads TGTGCCAGCAGCTACCTAAAAACAGATACGCAGTATTTT.

Of note for this clone: Mismatch with germline at one junction end may stem from a read error. The chain has TRBV11-3 and TRBJ2-7; TRBD1 agrees at 10 bases. The length of the CDR3 is 15 residues. CDR1 is SGHNT, CDR2 YENEEA, per germline. For the CDR3, the DNA is TGTGCCAGCATCTTATCCGGGACAGGGGACTACGAGCAGTACTTC. Residues: CASILSGTGDYEQYF.

The chain combines TRBV5-1 with TRBJ1-4; TRBD1 might be the D (5 bases). The ends were cut back, 4 bases at V and 8 bases at J, with 18 bases in the middle. This CDR3 has 15 residues. Germline loops: CDR1 SGHRS, CDR2 YFSETQ. The CDR3 region has the DNA TGCGCCAGCAGCCCGTGGTGGGGCGTCGGGGAAAAACTGTTTTTT. Its protein product is CASSPWWGVGEKLFF. Drawing the rest from reference TRBV5-1 and TRBJ1-4, the complete variable domain is KAGVTQTPRYLIKTRGQQVTLSCSPISGHRSVSWYQQTPGQGLQFLFEYFSETQRNKGNFPGRFSGRQFSNSRSEMNVSTLELGDSALYLCASSPWWGVGEKLFFGSGTQLSVL.

The chain employs TRBV9 and TRBJ2-7, with 7 bases fitting TRBD2. CDR1 is SGDLS and CDR2 is YYNGEE in the germline V gene. The CDR3 totals 15 residues. V was pared by 3 bases and J by 0 bases, with 6 bases of the junction left unmatched. CDR3 DNA: TGTGCCAGCAGCGGGAGTGGGGGGGTCTCCTACGAGCAGTACTTC. It codes for CASSGSGGVSYEQYF.